The present entry profiles one TCR beta chain with its context. The antigen remains unidentified. Some clones are missing from TCRdb's copy, which holds only in-frame ones; the method was immunoSEQ multiplex PCR. The sample carries thousands of clones, around 91% recorded once. V dropped 1 base and J dropped 5 bases, with 17 bases sitting between them. The germline V gene encodes CDR1 LGHNA and CDR2 YNFKEQ. This CDR3 is built from 16 residues. These data belong to a study of T cells and Merkel cell carcinoma outcomes. Study-level results: Reportedly, T-cell repertoire with density predicts Merkel cell carcinoma outcomes.

The sequence was obtained from a human donor with Merkel cell carcinoma. This rearrangement joins TRBV4-2 to TRBJ1-2; D gene ambiguous. The sample comprised tumor tissue from Merkel cell carcinoma. This chain's CDR3 is CASSQGIGELWYGYTF. The CDR3 DNA is TGTGCCAGCAGCCAAGGTATAGGAGAACTCTGGTATGGCTACACCTTC.